This T cell receptor (beta chain) emerged from a study of blood T cell repertoires in COVID-19. About the study: The cDNA or gDNA used as material had been derived from T cells, B-cell-depleted T cells, or PBMCs.

The CDR3 is 14 amino acids. CDR1 and CDR2 (germline): SGHDN, FVKESK. Germline trimming cut 5 bases from V and 5 bases from J; bases unmatched to any gene: 8. The method was immunoSEQ multiplex PCR; TCRdb's version includes in-frame clones alone and lacks a portion of them. The data show some 58,000 clones, approximately 83% seen once. Material: peripheral blood. This sequence joins TRBV14 and TRBJ1-1; TRBD1 matches at 7 bases. The clonotype was recovered from a man aged 35 to 55 with acute or convalescent COVID-19. DNA of the CDR3: TGTGCCAGCAGCTCAGGGACAGTTGATACTGAAGCTTTCTTT. It translates to CASSSGTVDTEAFF.